This T cell receptor beta chain was documented in a study of cytomegalovirus exposure and HLA in healthy donors. Overall study: The study placed 80% to 85% of its 350 to 450 genotyped donors in the Caucasian-associated ancestry cluster. Overall study results and limits: Generally TCR sequences proved uncommon, though certain public TCRs appeared in numerous donors. Associated with HLA alleles at 0.05 false discovery rate in a later analysis were around 15,000 TCR beta sequences.

PCR was performed using 60 Vbeta and 13 Jbeta primers. The table came from immunoSEQ multiplex PCR; TCRdb's copy has only in-frame clones and leaves some out. The sample lists under 200,000 clones; over 80% were seen once. With respect to this clone: Its antigen is unknown.

The source of this sequence is a woman in her forties or fifties in good health and CMV-seropositive. The sample consisted of PBMCs.

The CDR3 DNA follows: TGTGCCAGCAGTCTACAGGGGACCGGGGAGCTGTTTTTT. It yields the protein CASSLQGTGELFF. This chain links TRBV28 with TRBJ2-2; TRBD1 matches 7 bases. V lost 5 bases to trimming and J lost 5 bases; unmatched junction nucleotides: 2. The CDR3 runs 13 residues. The germline CDR1 and CDR2 sequences are MDHEN and SYDVKM. The variable domain in full, completed from reference TRBV28 and TRBJ2-2, reads DVKVTQSSRYLVKRTGEKVFLECVQDMDHENMFWYRQDPGLGLRLIYFSYDVKMKEKGDIPEGYSVSREKKERFSLILESASTNQTSMYLCASSLQGTGELFFGEGSRLTVL.